This T cell receptor beta chain was recorded in a study of CD8 T cells in ankylosing spondylitis. Points from the study as a whole: Previously reported in reactive arthritis synovial fluid and blood were some of the motif variants. Within ankylosing spondylitis blood, a TCR beta motif made up of eight highly homologous variants appeared to be characteristic.

TCRdb processed the 5' RACE reads anew with MiXCR; each CDR3 protein has one entry. Of roughly 250,000 distinct CDR3 sequences listed, 8% to 9.5% are singletons. The CDR3 loop spans 13 amino acids. Germline CDR1 reads SGHDT; CDR2 reads YYEEEE. Trimming removed 1 base from V and 14 bases from J, with 18 bases in between. This clonotype was observed at least ten times. As yet, its antigen is unknown. Material: blood, either unsorted or a sorted T cell fraction (not recorded which). The chain combines TRBV5-6 with TRBJ1-1; tentative D call: TRBD1 (5 bases). The clonotype originates from a male donor with ankylosing spondylitis or in good health (not recorded which). The CDR3 protein is CASSLLGAPGDFF. The CDR3, as DNA: TGTGCCAGCAGCTTGTTAGGGGCGCCCGGGGACTTCTTT.